Below are 27 T cell receptor beta chains sequenced from a single sample in a study of blood T cells in healthy people across ages. A J-beta primer mix and a sample-barcoded 5' primer were used in a second PCR of roughly 7 to 12 cycles. TCRdb re-called the 5' RACE reads through MiXCR, storing one row per CDR3 protein. The sample holds roughly 800,000 distinct CDR3 sequences, 58% seen once. Sequenced material: blood. The receptors stem from a man aged 30-40 years in good health.

The chain is built from TRBV5-5 and TRBJ2-7; TRBD1 agrees at 8 bases. Losses at the gene ends were 4 bases for V and 3 bases for J; bases not matched to a gene: 6. The CDR3 covers 14 residues. Germline V gives CDR1 SGHKS, CDR2 YYEKEE (reference sequence). The CDR3 is CASSMDRARYEQYF. In DNA form, the CDR3 reads TGTGCCAGCAGCATGGACAGGGCCCGCTACGAGCAGTACTTC.

CDR3 DNA: TGTGCCAGCAGCCAAGGACCTAGCTCTTACTACGAGCAGTACTTC. Translated: CASSQGPSSYYEQYF. The V gene is TRBV3-1, the J gene TRBJ2-7, with D possibly TRBD2 on 5 matching bases. V was cut by 1 base and J by 3 bases, with 13 bases left in between. Germline V lookup: CDR1 LGHDT, CDR2 YNNKEL (reference sequence). This CDR3 is built from 15 residues.

Concerning this clonotype itself: A read error may explain this, as a much larger clone is one base away. This chain uses TRBV20-1 with TRBJ2-7; perhaps TRBD1 as D (5 bases). Germline V gives CDR1 DFQATT, CDR2 SNEGSKA (reference sequence). The CDR3 spans 13 residues. In DNA form, the CDR3 reads TGCAGTGTTAGAGCCGACAGAACCTACGAGCAGTACTTC. Translated: CSVRADRTYEQYF.

The chain has TRBV7-9 and TRBJ2-1, with a possible D match to TRBD2 (6 bases). The CDR3 is made up of 16 amino acids. Germline V gene lookup returns CDR1 SEHNR and CDR2 FQNEAQ (reference sequence). The V gene lost 3 bases and the J gene lost 6 bases, with 18 bases spanning the gap. DNA of the CDR3: TGTGCCAGCAGCTTTTCGGGTCGCGGGGAAGGCAATGAGCAGTTCTTC. Protein sequence: CASSFSGRGEGNEQFF. Variable domain in full (rest from reference TRBV7-9 and TRBJ2-1): DTGVSQNPRHKITKRGQNVTFRCDPISEHNRLYWYRQTLGQGPEFLTYFQNEAQLEKSRLLSDRFSAERPKGSFSTLEIQRTEQGDSAMYLCASSFSGRGEGNEQFFGPGTRLTVL.

This clonotype was detected a few times. This chain uses TRBV9 with TRBJ2-5; tentatively, D is TRBD1 (5 bases). The V and J ends lost 0 bases and 1 base respectively, with 10 bases between them. The CDR3 covers 15 residues. Germline assignment: CDR1 SGDLS and CDR2 YYNGEE. The DNA for the CDR3 is TGTGCCAGCAGCGTAGATTCTAGGGGCCAAGAGACCCAGTACTTC. This codes for CASSVDSRGQETQYF. Supplemented by reference TRBV9 and TRBJ2-5, the full variable domain reads DSGVTQTPKHLITATGQRVTLRCSPRSGDLSVYWYQQSLDQGLQFLIQYYNGEERAKGNILERFSAQQFPDLHSELNLSSLELGDSALYFCASSVDSRGQETQYFGPGTRLLVL.

This sequence joins TRBV6-5 and TRBJ2-6, with no clear D. Germline CDR1 and CDR2: MNHEY and SVGAGI. V lost 5 bases to trimming and J lost 5 bases, with 13 bases between them. The CDR3 sequence is 15 residues long. The chain's CDR3 is CASSPGRSRANVLTF. DNA for the CDR3: TGTGCCAGCAGTCCCGGACGGAGTAGGGCCAACGTCCTGACTTTC.

As concerns this clonotype: The junction departs from germline at one end; a sequencing error may be responsible. V and J are TRBV2 and TRBJ2-7; 10 nucleotides agree with TRBD2. The CDR3 totals 15 residues. Germline CDR1 and CDR2: SNHLY and FYNNEI. DNA of the CDR3: TGTGTCAGCCAGGAGGCTAGCGGGAGTTCCTACGAGCAGTACTTC. This codes for CVSQEASGSSYEQYF.

The V call is TRBV6-2 or TRBV6-3, the J call TRBJ2-7; D not certain. With 7 bases removed from V and 7 bases from J, the gap between germline ends came to 23 bases. The germline gives CDR1 MNHEY, CDR2 SVGEGT. This CDR3 spans 15 amino acids. This CDR3 is CASTIGGYRMDEQYF. The CDR3 DNA follows: TGTGCCAGCACCATCGGTGGGTACCGTATGGATGAGCAGTACTTC.

The chain uses TRBV9 and TRBJ1-4, with D possibly TRBD1 on 5 matching bases. Germline-derived CDR1 and CDR2 are SGDLS and YYNGEE. The CDR3 sequence is 14 residues long. V dropped 3 bases and J dropped 5 bases, with 11 bases sitting between them. The CDR3, as DNA: TGTGCCAGCAGCGCGGACAACCGAAATGAAAAACTGTTTTTT. Protein sequence: CASSADNRNEKLFF.

V usage is TRBV18 and J usage is TRBJ1-2; D remains unclear. Trimming removed 0 bases at V and 0 bases at J, with 11 bases between. The CDR3 sequence is 16 residues long. CDR1 is KGHSH and CDR2 is LQKENI in the germline V gene. This chain's CDR3 is CASSPPAETTNYGYTF. The CDR3 DNA sequence: TGTGCCAGCTCACCACCCGCAGAAACAACTAACTATGGCTACACCTTC.

V gene TRBV2 combines with J gene TRBJ2-5; 9 bases are shared with TRBD1. This CDR3 region has 15 residues. The trim removed 1 base at V and 5 bases at J, leaving 5 bases unmatched. Germline values: CDR1 SNHLY, CDR2 FYNNEI. The CDR3 DNA reads as TGTGCCAGCAGTGAAGTCGGGACAGGGCTGGAGACCCAGTACTTC. This gives the protein CASSEVGTGLETQYF.

About this clonotype: This sequence may be a read error, since a much larger clone differs from it by one base. The rearrangement links TRBV7-9 to TRBJ2-6; 8 bases align to TRBD1. Germline V gene lookup returns CDR1 SEHNR and CDR2 FQNEAQ (reference sequence). CDR3 length: 16 residues. This CDR3 is CASNLGQGAGANVLTF. CDR3 nucleotide sequence: TGTGCCAGCAACTTAGGACAGGGTGCTGGGGCCAACGTCCTGACTTTC.

The chain couples TRBV20-1 to TRBJ1-1; D is unresolved. Germline values: CDR1 DFQATT, CDR2 SNEGSKA (reference sequence). V gave up 0 bases and J gave up 8 bases, with 16 bases separating them. This CDR3 has 14 amino acids. CDR3 nucleotides: TGCAGTGCTAGAGATTCCTCGAAGCATAGAGAAGCTTTCTTT. Translating it yields CSARDSSKHREAFF.

This clonotype was observed a few times. The chain has TRBV12-3 or TRBV12-4 and TRBJ1-1, with a weak D call TRBD1 (6 bases). The V end lost 6 bases, the J end lost 10 bases, and 18 bases lay between the germline ends. The CDR3 has 13 amino acids. The DNA of the CDR3 is TGTGCCAGCAGAGGGGGGGGAGTTGGCGTAGCTTTCTTT. Protein: CASRGGGVGVAFF.

The chain combines TRBV3-1 with TRBJ2-7; weak D call: TRBD2 (6 bases). Germline V gene data show CDR1 as LGHDT and CDR2 as YNNKEL (reference sequence). This CDR3 comprises 16 residues. V was clipped by 1 base and J by 6 bases, with 19 bases between them. CDR3 nucleotides: TGTGCCAGCAGCCAAGGGATGCGGGACGGAAAGTTCGAGCAGTACTTC. This gives the protein CASSQGMRDGKFEQYF.

The chain recombines TRBV7-2 with TRBJ2-3, with TRBD2 identical over 9 bases. From germline, CDR1 is SGHTA and CDR2 FQGNSA. J was trimmed by 6 bases and V by 4 bases; bases with no gene match: 8. CDR3 length equals 15 residues. Here the CDR3 DNA reads TGTGCCAGCAGCTCACTAGCGGGTCAGGTGGATACGCAGTATTTT. The encoded protein is CASSSLAGQVDTQYF.

This chain links TRBV11-2 with TRBJ2-3, with a possible D match to TRBD2 (6 bases). The ends were cut back, 1 base at V and 5 bases at J, with 13 bases in the middle. The length of the CDR3 is 15 residues. Germline V gene data show CDR1 as SGHAT and CDR2 as FQNNGV. CDR3 loop: CASSLGGGTGDTQYF. DNA of the CDR3: TGTGCCAGCAGCTTAGGTGGCGGGACCGGAGATACGCAGTATTTT.

This chain's CDR3 is CASSAQQETQYF. CDR3 bases: TGTGCCAGCAGCGCTCAACAAGAGACCCAGTACTTC. The chain employs TRBV2 and TRBJ2-5; no definite D call. The germline gives CDR1 SNHLY, CDR2 FYNNEI. V lost 6 bases to trimming and J lost 2 bases, with 7 bases between them. CDR3 length equals 12 residues.

This clonotype was recorded only once. The rearrangement joins TRBV20-1 to TRBJ2-1; D not certain. Germline CDR1 DFQATT, CDR2 SNEGSKA (reference sequence). The CDR3 is made up of 23 amino acids. The ends were cut back, 4 bases at V and 5 bases at J, with 42 bases in the middle. The CDR3 spells CSANYAIPGGLVQTPNLNNEQFF. For the CDR3, the DNA is TGCAGTGCTAACTATGCGATCCCCGGTGGTCTAGTTCAAACTCCCAATCTAAACAATGAGCAGTTCTTC.

The V gene is TRBV27, the J gene TRBJ1-6; D might be TRBD1 (6 bases). Between the trimmed V and J ends, which lost 11 bases and 7 bases, there was a span of 12 bases. The CDR3 covers 12 residues. Germline V CDR1 and CDR2: MNHEY, SMNVEV (reference sequence). The CDR3 DNA sequence: TGTGCCTCTGGGGGCAGGAATTCACCCCTCCACTTT. It is translated as CASGGRNSPLHF.

In this sample, this clonotype turned up many times. The chain links TRBV7-2 to TRBJ2-1, with TRBD2 matching 11 bases. Per the germline V gene, CDR1 is SGHTA and CDR2 is FQGNSA. The V gene end was trimmed by 8 bases and the J gene end by 2 bases; junction bases not matched to a gene: 2. This CDR3 is 14 amino acids long. CDR3 bases: TGTGCCAGCGCGGGACTAGCGGCCTACAATGAGCAGTTCTTC. This sequence encodes CASAGLAAYNEQFF. The whole variable domain, filled in from reference TRBV7-2 and TRBJ2-1, reads GAGVSQSPSNKVTEKGKDVELRCDPISGHTALYWYRQSLGQGLEFLIYFQGNSAPDKSGLPSDRFSAERTGGSVSTLTIQRTQQEDSAVYLCASAGLAAYNEQFFGPGTRLTVL.

Here the CDR3 DNA reads TGTGCCATCAGTGAGTATCCGGGCTCCTACGAGCAGTACTTC. It encodes CAISEYPGSYEQYF. V usage is TRBV10-3 and J usage is TRBJ2-7; D uncertain. V lost 1 base and J 0 bases, leaving 7 bases between the germline ends. This CDR3 has 14 residues. CDR1 ENHRY and CDR2 SYGVKD come from the germline V gene.

This CDR3 reads CSARIPGTVQASTF. As DNA, the CDR3 is TGCAGCGCCCGAATTCCGGGGACAGTACAGGCTAGCACCTTC. The chain recombines TRBV29-1 with TRBJ1-2; 7 positions match TRBD1. Germline loops: CDR1 SQVTM, CDR2 ANQGSEA. Trimming cost V 7 bases and J 13 bases; bases outside gene matches: 21. CDR3 length equals 14 residues.

This chain joins TRBV20-1 and TRBJ1-2; D gene uncertain. Germline CDR1 DFQATT, CDR2 SNEGSKA (reference sequence). Trimming shortened V by 3 bases and J by 4 bases, and 12 bases separated the two germline ends. The CDR3 extends over 13 amino acids. In DNA form, the CDR3 reads TGCAGTGCTAGTTCGGGGAGGGTCTATGGCTACACCTTC. Residues: CSASSGRVYGYTF.

The genes are TRBV7-2 and TRBJ2-5; 10 bases are shared with TRBD1. Unmatched junction bases numbered 11, after V lost 5 bases and J lost 11 bases. The CDR3 consists of 14 residues. Germline loops: CDR1 SGHTA, CDR2 FQGNSA. The CDR3 bases are TGTGCCAGCAGCGACAGGGGGCCCGATGGGGAGCAGTACTTC. Amino acids: CASSDRGPDGEQYF.

About this clonotype: The junction departs from the called germline gene at one end, perhaps through a read error. The V call is TRBV11-1, the J call TRBJ1-1; D gene uncertain. Germline V gene lookup returns CDR1 SGHAT and CDR2 FQDESV (reference sequence). The CDR3 totals 16 residues. CDR3 in DNA: TGTGCCAGCAGCTTATCCCTCGGCAGCGCGAACACCGAAGCTTTCTTT. Protein product: CASSLSLGSANTEAFF.

The chain has TRBV4-2 and TRBJ1-6; tentative D call: TRBD1 (5 bases). V gave up 0 bases and J gave up 10 bases, with 16 bases separating them. Germline CDR1 is LGHNA and CDR2 is YNFKEQ. The length of the CDR3 is 16 residues. The CDR3 nucleotides are TGTGCCAGCAGCCAAGACCGGGACCCGTCGGGGTCACCCCTCCACTTT. This codes for CASSQDRDPSGSPLHF.